These 8 T cell receptor beta chains were all obtained from the same sample, sequenced in a study of cytomegalovirus exposure and HLA in healthy donors. The primer mix had 60 Vbeta and 13 Jbeta primers. TCRdb keeps only in-frame clones here, not all; method: immunoSEQ multiplex PCR. The sample has about 60,000 clones; 55% to 75% are singletons. Sequencing was carried out using PBMCs. These receptors originate from a middle-aged man in good health and CMV-seropositive.

This clone was counted a single time. This CDR3 is CASSLSGGATYNEQFF. The CDR3 nucleotides read TGTGCCAGCAGCCTTAGCGGGGGGGCCACCTACAATGAGCAGTTCTTC. The chain recombines TRBV5-4 with TRBJ2-1; 11 nucleotides match TRBD2. Germline V lookup: CDR1 SGHNT, CDR2 YYREEE (reference sequence). This CDR3 is 16 amino acids long. The ends lost 4 bases at V and 2 bases at J; junction bases unmatched: 5.

The CDR3 here is CASSEWSEPQHF. As DNA, the CDR3 is TGTGCCAGCAGTGAGTGGAGCGAGCCCCAGCATTTT. The chain employs TRBV6-1 and TRBJ1-5; D unclear. The CDR3 runs to 12 residues. Germline assignment: CDR1 MNHNS and CDR2 SASEGT. Deletions cut 3 bases from V and 8 bases from J, with 8 bases between.

This clone was observed once. V usage is TRBV7-6 and J usage is TRBJ1-2, with 10 bases matching TRBD1. V shed 4 bases, J shed 2 bases, and the junction held 4 bases outside the gene matches. CDR3 size: 15 residues. Germline lookup yields CDR1 SGHVS and CDR2 FNYEAQ. The CDR3 bases are TGTGCCAGCAGCTCTCCGGGACAGGGGAACTATGGCTACACCTTC. It codes for CASSSPGQGNYGYTF.

V is TRBV7-6 and J is TRBJ1-2, with TRBD1 matching 8 bases. With 4 bases clipped from V and 1 base from J, the junction kept 2 bases outside the gene matches. The CDR3 consists of 14 residues. CDR1 is SGHVS, CDR2 FNYEAQ, per germline. DNA for the CDR3: TGTGCCAGCAGCTCGGACAGGGATAACTATGGCTACACCTTC. It codes for CASSSDRDNYGYTF.

The chain uses TRBV6-6 and TRBJ1-6; no firm D call. Germline V gene lookup returns CDR1 MNHNY and CDR2 SVGAGI (reference sequence). This CDR3 contains 12 residues. V gave up 7 bases and J gave up 6 bases, with 7 bases separating them. The CDR3 DNA reads TGTGCCAGCACCAGAACTAATTCACCCCTCCACTTT. Translated: CASTRTNSPLHF.

This clone appeared once. In nucleotides, the CDR3 is TGTGCCAGCAGCTTCGGGGGTTCGACTGAAGCTTTCTTT. Amino acids: CASSFGGSTEAFF. This rearrangement joins TRBV7-8 to TRBJ1-1; D is possibly TRBD1 (5 bases). The CDR3 length is 13 residues. The ends were cut back, 3 bases at V and 5 bases at J, with 10 bases in the middle. The V gene's germline CDR1 is SGHVS and CDR2 FQNEAQ.

This rearrangement joins TRBV6-4 to TRBJ2-6; D is possibly TRBD2 (6 bases). The CDR3 runs to 15 residues. Trimming left V 2 bases short and J 2 bases short, with 7 bases between. Germline assignment: CDR1 MRHNA and CDR2 SNTAGT. Written as DNA, the CDR3 is TGTGCCAGCAGTGACGGCGGGGCTGGGGCCAACGTCCTGACTTTC. The encoded protein is CASSDGGAGANVLTF.

This clone has a handful of counts. The chain couples TRBV7-3 to TRBJ2-5; tentatively, D is TRBD1 (6 bases). V was shortened by 5 bases and J by 4 bases, with 17 bases between the two germline ends. The CDR3 has 15 amino acids. Germline V gene sequence: CDR1 SGHTA, CDR2 FQGTGA. Here the CDR3 reads CASSQSRTVPETQYF. The CDR3 DNA sequence: TGTGCCAGCAGCCAATCCCGGACAGTCCCAGAGACCCAGTACTTC.